This entry is about one T cell receptor (beta chain). Its target is unknown. V lost 5 bases and J 1 base, leaving 12 bases between the germline ends. The CDR3 has 15 amino acids. Germline CDR1 reads SEHNR; CDR2 reads FQNEAQ (reference sequence). The record originates from a study of T-cell reconstitution after alpha-beta-depleted transplantation in children. Study-wide findings and caveats: Fresh T-cell production supplied most of the T-cell counts and diversity seen one year after transplant. The origin of high day-60 TCRbeta diversity in some patients lay in surviving recipient T cells and thymic progenitors. By about two months after transplant, alpha-beta T cells reportedly arose from several hundred graft clones that had expanded.

For TCRbeta, the library was prepared with unique molecular identifiers. TCRdb called the PCR reads again in MiXCR, with one record for every CDR3 protein. The data show hundreds of thousands of distinct CDR3 sequences, with 10% seen just once and just under 7.5% held by the top ten. This chain uses TRBV7-9 with TRBJ2-1, with D possibly TRBD1 on 5 matching bases. The sequenced sample was PBMCs, obtained before TCRalphabeta/CD19-depleted stem cell transplant. The TCR originated in a boy less than two years old with acute myeloid leukemia, due to receive a stem cell transplant. This CDR3 is CASSLEYRSYNEQFF. CDR3 DNA sequence: TGTGCCAGCAGCCTAGAGTACAGGTCCTACAATGAGCAGTTCTTC.